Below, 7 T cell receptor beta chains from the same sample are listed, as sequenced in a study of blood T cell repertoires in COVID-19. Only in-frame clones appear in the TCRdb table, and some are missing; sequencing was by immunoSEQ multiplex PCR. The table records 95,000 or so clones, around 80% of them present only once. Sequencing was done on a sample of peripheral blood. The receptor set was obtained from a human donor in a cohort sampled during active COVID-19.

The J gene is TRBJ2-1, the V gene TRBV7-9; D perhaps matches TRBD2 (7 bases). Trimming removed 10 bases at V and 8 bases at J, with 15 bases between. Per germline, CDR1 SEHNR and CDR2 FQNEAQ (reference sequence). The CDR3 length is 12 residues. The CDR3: CATRKGGDEQFF. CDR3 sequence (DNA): TGTGCCACCCGAAAGGGGGGGGATGAGCAGTTCTTC. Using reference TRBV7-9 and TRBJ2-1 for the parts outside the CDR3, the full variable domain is DTGVSQNPRHKITKRGQNVTFRCDPISEHNRLYWYRQTLGQGPEFLTYFQNEAQLEKSRLLSDRFSAERPKGSFSTLEIQRTEQGDSAMYLCATRKGGDEQFFGPGTRLTVL.

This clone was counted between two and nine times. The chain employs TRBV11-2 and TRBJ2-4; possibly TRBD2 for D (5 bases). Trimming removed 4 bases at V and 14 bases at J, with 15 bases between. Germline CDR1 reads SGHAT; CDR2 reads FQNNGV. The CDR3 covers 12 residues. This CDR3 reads CASSSQWELEYF. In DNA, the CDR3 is TGTGCCAGCAGCTCCCAGTGGGAGCTCGAGTACTTC.

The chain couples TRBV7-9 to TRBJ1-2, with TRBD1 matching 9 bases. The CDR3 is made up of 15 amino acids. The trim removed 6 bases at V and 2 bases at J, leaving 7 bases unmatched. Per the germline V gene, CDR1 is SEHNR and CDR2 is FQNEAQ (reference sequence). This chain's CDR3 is CASSPGTGSNYGYTF. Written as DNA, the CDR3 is TGTGCCAGCAGTCCCGGGACAGGGTCGAACTATGGCTACACCTTC.

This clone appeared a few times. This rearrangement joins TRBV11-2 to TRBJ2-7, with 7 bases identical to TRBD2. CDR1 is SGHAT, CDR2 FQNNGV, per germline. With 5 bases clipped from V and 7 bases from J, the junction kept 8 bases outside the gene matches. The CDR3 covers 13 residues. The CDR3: CASSPPLSGEQYF. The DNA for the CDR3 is TGTGCCAGCAGCCCTCCCCTTAGCGGGGAGCAGTACTTC.

DNA for the CDR3: TGCGCCAGCAGCCAAGAGAGGAGGGGGGGACAGGGGAACACTGAAGCTTTCTTT. Its protein product is CASSQERRGGQGNTEAFF. V and J are TRBV4-1 and TRBJ1-1, with 9 nucleotides matching TRBD1. The CDR3 runs 18 residues. Trimming took 0 bases from V and 1 from J; bases not matched to a gene: 9. Germline-derived CDR1 and CDR2 are MGHRA and YSYEKL.

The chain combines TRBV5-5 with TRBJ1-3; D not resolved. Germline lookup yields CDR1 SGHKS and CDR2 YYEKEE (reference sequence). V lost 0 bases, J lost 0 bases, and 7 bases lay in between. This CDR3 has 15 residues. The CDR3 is CASSLVQFSGNTIYF. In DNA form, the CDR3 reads TGTGCCAGCAGCTTGGTTCAATTCTCTGGAAACACCATATATTTT. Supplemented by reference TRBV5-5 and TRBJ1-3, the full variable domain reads DAGVTQSPTHLIKTRGQQVTLRCSPISGHKSVSWYQQVLGQGPQFIFQYYEKEERGRGNFPDRFSARQFPNYSSELNVNALLLGDSALYLCASSLVQFSGNTIYFGEGSWLTVV.

The CDR3 sequence is CASSLIGGAFTDTQYF. The CDR3 coding sequence is TGTGCCAGCAGCCTAATCGGGGGGGCCTTCACAGATACGCAGTATTTT. The rearrangement joins TRBV3-1 (or the pseudogene TRBV3-2) to TRBJ2-3, with TRBD2 identical over 8 bases. This CDR3 has 16 residues. Trimming at V came to 4 bases and at J to 2 bases, leaving 8 bases not matched to a gene. Germline V gene sequence: CDR1 LGHDT, CDR2 YNNKEL (reference sequence).